This TCR beta chain was captured by sequencing in a study of blood T cells in healthy people across ages. Study-level results: Naive CD4+ cell counts and diversity both ran higher in long-lived than in aged donors. Naive T cell percentage strongly correlated with TCR beta diversity.

The germline gives CDR1 MNHEY, CDR2 SVGAGI. The V and J ends lost 4 bases and 3 bases respectively, with 6 bases between them. This CDR3 comprises 12 residues. This clonotype was seen a few times. Its antigen is unidentified. It was with a sample-barcoded 5' primer and a J-beta primer mix that a second PCR of roughly 7 to 12 cycles was run. TCRdb fed the 5' RACE reads into MiXCR, producing one record per CDR3 protein. The sample records about 1.4 million distinct CDR3 sequences, approximately 60% being singletons. Healthy Russian Caucasian donors spanned ages roughly 6 to 100 years. The clonotype originates from a man aged 18 to 29 in good health. This chain joins TRBV6-5 and TRBJ1-1; D is possibly TRBD1 (5 bases). Sequencing was done on a sample of blood. CDR3 loop: CASSSRDTEAFF. The CDR3 DNA reads TGTGCCAGCAGTTCCAGGGACACTGAAGCTTTCTTT.